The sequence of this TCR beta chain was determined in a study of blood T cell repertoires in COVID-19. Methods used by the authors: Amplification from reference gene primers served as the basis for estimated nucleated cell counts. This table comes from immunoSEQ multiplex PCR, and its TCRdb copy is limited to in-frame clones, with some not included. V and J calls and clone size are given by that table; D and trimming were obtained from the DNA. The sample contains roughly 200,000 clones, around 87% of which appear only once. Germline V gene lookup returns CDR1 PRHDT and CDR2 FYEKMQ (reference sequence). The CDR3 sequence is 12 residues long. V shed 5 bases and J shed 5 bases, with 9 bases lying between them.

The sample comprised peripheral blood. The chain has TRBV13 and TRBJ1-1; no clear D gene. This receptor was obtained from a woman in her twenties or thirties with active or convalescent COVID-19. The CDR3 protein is CASSNTGTEAFF. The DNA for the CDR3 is TGTGCCAGCAGCAATACGGGTACTGAAGCTTTCTTT.